This T cell receptor (beta chain) was documented in a study of blood T cells in healthy people across ages. V lost 0 bases and J 5 bases, leaving 14 bases between the germline ends. Germline-derived CDR1 and CDR2 are MGHRA and YSYEKL. The CDR3 is 16 amino acids. Points on this clonotype: The antigen remains undetermined.

It was with a sample-barcoded 5' primer and a J-beta primer mix that a second PCR of roughly 7 to 12 cycles was run. Via MiXCR, TCRdb re-called the 5' RACE reads, giving one row per CDR3 protein. The sample carries about 800,000 distinct CDR3 sequences, more than 45% recorded once. Study-level results: It was not possible, with unsorted PBMCs, to conclusively compare naive and antigen-experienced cells.

The receptor was derived from a man aged 25 to 40 in good health. The source material was blood. The chain links TRBV4-1 to TRBJ2-1, with D unclear. CDR3 protein: CASSQDTAVTHNEQFF. The CDR3 DNA follows: TGCGCCAGCAGCCAAGATACGGCAGTAACGCACAATGAGCAGTTCTTC.